This is a list of T cell receptor beta chains from one sample in a study of cytomegalovirus exposure and HLA in healthy donors. The repertoire was sequenced with immunoSEQ multiplex PCR; TCRdb's copy has only in-frame clones and lacks some. The table includes 55,000 to 75,000 clones, less than 70% detected once. The sequencing input was PBMCs. The origin of the receptors is a man aged 25 to 45 in good health and CMV-seronegative. CDR3s include the opening cysteine and the closing phenylalanine or tryptophan. A D gene is named only where the DNA matches it firmly. Some rows mark clone size as missing; the rest say once, few, many or name a class of expanded clone.

j_call	v_call	d_call	clone_size	cdr3_aa	cdr3_nt
TRBJ1-1	TRBV18	.	.	CASSESTEAFF	TGTGCCAGCTCGGAGAGCACTGAAGCTTTCTTT
TRBJ2-7	TRBV7-9	TRBD2	.	CASTPGLAVTYEQYF	TGTGCCAGCACCCCCGGGCTAGCGGTTACCTACGAGCAGTACTTC
TRBJ2-7	TRBV6-5	TRBD2	.	CASSYPGGTYEQYF	TGTGCCAGCAGTTACCCCGGGGGGACCTACGAGCAGTACTTC
TRBJ2-1	TRBV13	.	.	CASSLVSVYNEQFF	TGTGCCAGCAGCTTAGTATCCGTCTACAATGAGCAGTTCTTC
TRBJ2-7	TRBV27	TRBD1	.	CATGQIYEQYF	TGTGCCACGGGACAGATCTACGAGCAGTACTTC
TRBJ1-3	TRBV2	TRBD1	few	CASSEGGDRVANTIYF	TGTGCCAGCAGTGAAGGCGGGGACAGGGTGGCCAACACCATATATTTT
TRBJ1-1	TRBV7-3	TRBD1	.	CASRSGDRSTEAFF	TGTGCCAGCAGATCGGGGGACAGATCCACTGAAGCTTTCTTT
TRBJ2-1	TRBV7-9	.	.	CASTYGVYNEQFF	TGTGCCAGCACCTACGGTGTCTACAATGAGCAGTTCTTC
TRBJ1-5	TRBV2	.	.	CASSLGHRNQPQHF	TGTGCCAGCAGCCTGGGACACCGCAATCAGCCCCAGCATTTT
TRBJ1-2	TRBV7-9	.	few	CASSNSPAGYGYTF	TGTGCCAGCAGCAATAGCCCGGCTGGGTATGGCTACACCTTC
TRBJ1-2	TRBV2	.	.	CASSEAGQTILNYGYTF	TGTGCCAGCAGTGAAGCGGGACAAACCATCCTCAACTATGGCTACACCTTC